This note documents a single TCR beta chain sequence. Its antigen is still unknown. This specimen comes from a study of cytomegalovirus exposure and HLA in healthy donors. For the study at large: The study placed approximately 80% of its 398 genotyped donors in the Caucasian-associated ancestry cluster.

Study-level results: According to the study, 160 or so TCR beta chains were cytomegalovirus-associated. A previous analysis found most TCR beta V segments productive roughly 90% or roughly 30% of the time.

The study ran its PCR with 60 Vbeta and 13 Jbeta primers. The assay was immunoSEQ multiplex PCR, and TCRdb's table has in-frame clones only and misses some. Of about 240,000 clones listed, more than 70% are singletons. The germline V and J ends were trimmed by 3 bases and 5 bases, with 10 bases remaining between them. This CDR3 has 13 amino acids. Germline V gives CDR1 MNHEY, CDR2 SMNVEV (reference sequence). The J gene is TRBJ1-2, the V gene TRBV27; D unresolved. The specimen sequenced was PBMCs. This clonotype was sampled from a boy aged 5-17 years in good health and CMV-seronegative. The CDR3 loop reads CASSFEGSYGYTF. The DNA of the CDR3 is TGTGCCAGCAGTTTTGAGGGATCTTATGGCTACACCTTC.